This T cell receptor (beta chain) is drawn from a study of OX40 agonist ivuxolimab in advanced cancers. This CDR3 has 14 residues. V was cut by 6 bases and J by 0 bases, with 11 bases left in between. In germline, CDR1 is LNHDA, CDR2 SQIVND (reference sequence). Libraries were prepared by immunoSEQ multiplex PCR; TCRdb keeps only in-frame clonotypes and omits some of them. The repertoire holds about 110,000 clones, about nine tenths seen once, with approximately 0.5% in the top ten. The origin of this receptor is an adult with an advanced solid tumor such as melanoma, head and neck, liver or kidney cancer. This sample comprised CD4+ or CD8+ T cells sorted from blood, obtained in a trial of the OX40 agonist ivuxolimab. The chain combines TRBV19 with TRBJ1-1; D is unclear. The CDR3 loop reads CASRGFSMNTEAFF. In nucleotides, the CDR3 is TGTGCCAGTAGGGGCTTTTCGATGAACACTGAAGCTTTCTTT.